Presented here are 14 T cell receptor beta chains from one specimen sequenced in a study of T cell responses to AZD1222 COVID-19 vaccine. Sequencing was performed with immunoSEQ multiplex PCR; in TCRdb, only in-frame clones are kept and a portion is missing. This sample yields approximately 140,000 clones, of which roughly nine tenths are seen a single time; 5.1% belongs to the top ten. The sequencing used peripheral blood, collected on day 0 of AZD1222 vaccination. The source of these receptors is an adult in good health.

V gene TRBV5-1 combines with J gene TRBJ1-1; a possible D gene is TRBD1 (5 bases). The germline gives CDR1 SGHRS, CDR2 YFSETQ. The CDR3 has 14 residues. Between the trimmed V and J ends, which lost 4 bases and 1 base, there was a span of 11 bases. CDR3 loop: CASSLDTGNTEAFF. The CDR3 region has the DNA TGCGCCAGCAGCCTCGATACAGGGAACACTGAAGCTTTCTTT.

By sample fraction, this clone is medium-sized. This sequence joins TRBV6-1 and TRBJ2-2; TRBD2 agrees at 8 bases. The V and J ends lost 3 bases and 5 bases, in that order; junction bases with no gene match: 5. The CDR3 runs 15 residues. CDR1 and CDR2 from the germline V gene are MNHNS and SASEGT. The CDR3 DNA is TGTGCCAGCAGTGAGGGACTAGAGGTTACCGGGGAGCTGTTTTTT. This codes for CASSEGLEVTGELFF.

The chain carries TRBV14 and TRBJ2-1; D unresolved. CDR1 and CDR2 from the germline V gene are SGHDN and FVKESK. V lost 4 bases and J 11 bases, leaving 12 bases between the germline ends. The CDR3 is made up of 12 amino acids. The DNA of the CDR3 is TGTGCCAGCAGCCCGTTAGGGTCCCAGCAGTTCTTC. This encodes CASSPLGSQQFF.

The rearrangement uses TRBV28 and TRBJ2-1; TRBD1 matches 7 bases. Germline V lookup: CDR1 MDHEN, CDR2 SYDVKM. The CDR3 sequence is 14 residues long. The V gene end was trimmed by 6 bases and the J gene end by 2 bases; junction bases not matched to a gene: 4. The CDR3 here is CASRLQGAYNEQFF. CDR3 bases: TGTGCCAGCAGGCTTCAGGGGGCCTACAATGAGCAGTTCTTC.

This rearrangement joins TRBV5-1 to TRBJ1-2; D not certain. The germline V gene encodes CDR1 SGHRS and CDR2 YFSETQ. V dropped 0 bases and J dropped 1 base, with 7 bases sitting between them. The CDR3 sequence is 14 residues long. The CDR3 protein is CASSLGRVNYGYTF. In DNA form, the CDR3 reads TGCGCCAGCAGCTTGGGCCGAGTTAACTATGGCTACACCTTC.

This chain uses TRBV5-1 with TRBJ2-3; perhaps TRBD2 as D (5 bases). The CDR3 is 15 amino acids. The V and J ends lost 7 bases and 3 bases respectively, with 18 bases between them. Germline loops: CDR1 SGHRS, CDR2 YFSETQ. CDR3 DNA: TGCGCCAGCTGCCCTATGGCGGGCTTTACAGATACGCAGTATTTT. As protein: CASCPMAGFTDTQYF. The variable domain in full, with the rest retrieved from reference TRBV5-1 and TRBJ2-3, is KAGVTQTPRYLIKTRGQQVTLSCSPISGHRSVSWYQQTPGQGLQFLFEYFSETQRNKGNFPGRFSGRQFSNSRSEMNVSTLELGDSALYLCASCPMAGFTDTQYFGPGTRLTVL.

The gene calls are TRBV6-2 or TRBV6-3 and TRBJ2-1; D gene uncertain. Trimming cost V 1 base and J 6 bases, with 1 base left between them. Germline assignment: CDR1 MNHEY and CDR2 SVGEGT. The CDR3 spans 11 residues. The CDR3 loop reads CASSYFNEQFF. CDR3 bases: TGTGCCAGCAGTTACTTCAATGAGCAGTTCTTC.

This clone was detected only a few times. The CDR3 sequence: CSVLTLDNQPQHF. The CDR3 DNA sequence: TGCAGCGTTCTCACACTCGATAATCAGCCCCAGCATTTT. The chain carries TRBV29-1 and TRBJ1-5; no firm D call. The CDR3 sequence is 13 residues long. Trimming took off 5 bases at V and 4 bases at J, with 12 bases between the two ends. Germline values: CDR1 SQVTM, CDR2 ANQGSEA.

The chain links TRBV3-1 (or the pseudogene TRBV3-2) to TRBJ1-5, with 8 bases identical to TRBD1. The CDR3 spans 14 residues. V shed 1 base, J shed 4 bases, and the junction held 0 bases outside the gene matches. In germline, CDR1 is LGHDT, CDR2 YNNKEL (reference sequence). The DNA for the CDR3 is TGTGCCAGCAGCCAAGGGACAGGGAATCAGCCCCAGCATTTT. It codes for CASSQGTGNQPQHF.

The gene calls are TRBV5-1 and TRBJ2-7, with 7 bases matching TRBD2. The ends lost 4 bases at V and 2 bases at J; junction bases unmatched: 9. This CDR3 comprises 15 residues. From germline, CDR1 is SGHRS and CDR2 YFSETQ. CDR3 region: CASSRSGGGTYEQYF. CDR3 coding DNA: TGCGCCAGCAGCAGATCCGGCGGGGGAACCTACGAGCAGTACTTC.

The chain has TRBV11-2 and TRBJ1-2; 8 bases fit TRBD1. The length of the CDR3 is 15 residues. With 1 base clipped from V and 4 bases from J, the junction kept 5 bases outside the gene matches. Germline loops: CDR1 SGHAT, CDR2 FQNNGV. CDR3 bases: TGTGCCAGCAGCTTAGGGGGACAGGCGACCTATGGCTACACCTTC. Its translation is CASSLGGQATYGYTF.

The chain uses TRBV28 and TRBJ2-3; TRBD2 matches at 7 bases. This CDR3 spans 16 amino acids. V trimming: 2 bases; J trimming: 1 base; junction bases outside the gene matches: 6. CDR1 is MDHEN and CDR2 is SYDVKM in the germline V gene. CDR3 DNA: TGTGCCAGCAGTTTAGATAGGGCGGGGGGCACAGATACGCAGTATTTT. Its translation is CASSLDRAGGTDTQYF.

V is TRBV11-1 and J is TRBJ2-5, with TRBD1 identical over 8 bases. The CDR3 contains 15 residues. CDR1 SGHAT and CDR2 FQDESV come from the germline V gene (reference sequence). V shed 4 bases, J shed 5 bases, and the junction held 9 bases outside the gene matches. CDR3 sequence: CASSSDPGQGETQYF. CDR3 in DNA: TGTGCCAGCAGCTCCGATCCTGGACAGGGCGAGACCCAGTACTTC.

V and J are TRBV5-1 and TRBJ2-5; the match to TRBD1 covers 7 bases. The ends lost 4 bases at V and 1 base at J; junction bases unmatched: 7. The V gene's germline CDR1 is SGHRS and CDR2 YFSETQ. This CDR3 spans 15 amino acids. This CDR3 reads CASSPKTGSQETQYF. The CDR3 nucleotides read TGCGCCAGCAGCCCCAAGACAGGGTCCCAAGAGACCCAGTACTTC.